This T cell receptor beta chain is from a study of OX40 agonist ivuxolimab in advanced cancers. Study context: An agonistic human IgG2 monoclonal antibody against OX40 (CD134) was given.

Autoimmune disease history or systemic immunosuppression excluded patients. On cycle 4 day 1 and cycle 7 day 1, as well as at baseline, blood was sampled. V was clipped by 4 bases and J by 3 bases, with 16 bases between them. Germline loops: CDR1 SGHRS, CDR2 YFSETQ. The CDR3 sequence is 15 residues long. Measured with immunoSEQ multiplex PCR; TCRdb has only the in-frame clones, and not every one. Here the sample spans some 50,000 clones, 85% to 90% being singletons. This specimen consisted of CD4+ or CD8+ T cells sorted from blood, obtained in a trial of the OX40 agonist ivuxolimab. The sequence was collected from an adult with an advanced solid tumor such as melanoma, head and neck, liver or kidney cancer. The V gene is TRBV5-1, the J gene TRBJ1-1, with D possibly TRBD1 on 6 matching bases. The CDR3 DNA follows: TGCGCCAGCAGCCCCATTGGGCAGGGGCACACTGAAGCTTTCTTT. Its protein is CASSPIGQGHTEAFF.